This record looks at one T cell receptor beta chain sequence and its context. Its antigen is undetermined. Some clones are missing from TCRdb's copy, which holds only in-frame ones; the method was immunoSEQ multiplex PCR. Here the sample spans some 170,000 clones, approximately 91% being singletons. The record originates from a study of T cell responses to AZD1222 COVID-19 vaccine. From germline, CDR1 is MNHEY and CDR2 SVGAGI. The CDR3 runs to 10 residues. The V end lost 7 bases, the J end lost 9 bases, and 9 bases lay between the germline ends. Study-level points and caveats: There were mostly white British donors and more females than males, and clonal diversity was possibly underestimated. Repertoires were collected only later (after the peak T cell response had occurred). Targeting of unmutated variant regions was reportedly seen in nearly half of spike-specific TCRs.

The sequence was collected from an adult in good health. The sample was peripheral blood, taken on day 0 of AZD1222 vaccination. This chain joins TRBV6-5 and TRBJ1-1; the D gene is possibly TRBD1 (6 bases). The CDR3 nucleotides are TGTGCCAGCACCGGGACAAAAGCTTTCTTT. As protein: CASTGTKAFF.